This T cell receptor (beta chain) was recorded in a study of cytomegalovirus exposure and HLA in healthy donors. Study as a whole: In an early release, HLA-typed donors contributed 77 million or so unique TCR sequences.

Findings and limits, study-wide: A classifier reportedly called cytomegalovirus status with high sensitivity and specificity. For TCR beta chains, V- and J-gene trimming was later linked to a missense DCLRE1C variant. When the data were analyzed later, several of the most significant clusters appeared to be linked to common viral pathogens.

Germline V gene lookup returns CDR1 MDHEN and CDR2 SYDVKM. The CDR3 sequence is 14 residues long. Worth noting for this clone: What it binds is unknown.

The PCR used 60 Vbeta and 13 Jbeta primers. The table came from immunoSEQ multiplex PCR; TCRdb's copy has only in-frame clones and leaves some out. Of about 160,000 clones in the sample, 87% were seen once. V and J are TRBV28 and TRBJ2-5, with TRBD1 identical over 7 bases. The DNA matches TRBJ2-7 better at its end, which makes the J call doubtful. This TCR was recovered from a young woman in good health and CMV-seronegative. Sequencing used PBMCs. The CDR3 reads CASSLTGDAYEQYF. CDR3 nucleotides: TGTGCCAGCAGTTTAACAGGGGACGCCTACGAGCAGTACTTC.